The 9 T cell receptor beta chains in this list originate from one sample, sequenced in a study of type 1 regulatory T cells. One entry per CDR3 protein results from TCRdb running MiXCR on the reads. The sample records over 90,000 distinct CDR3 sequences, around 30% being singletons. Specimen: CD4+ T cells, either the whole sample or a sorted fraction (not recorded which). The receptor source for this set is a human donor in good health.

In this sample, this clonotype turned up many times. The chain employs TRBV7-2 and TRBJ1-2; no firm D call. V shed 3 bases and J shed 7 bases, with 12 bases lying between them. The CDR3 runs to 13 residues. Germline V gene sequence: CDR1 SGHTA, CDR2 FQGNSA. The CDR3 DNA reads TGTGCCAGCAGCTTGCGGCCGAACGGTGGCTACACCTTC. Its translation is CASSLRPNGGYTF.

V is TRBV18 and J is TRBJ1-2; D may be TRBD1 (6 bases). Trimming took off 3 bases at V and 3 bases at J, with 17 bases between the two ends. CDR1 is KGHSH and CDR2 is LQKENI in the germline V gene. The CDR3 loop spans 16 amino acids. In DNA form, the CDR3 reads TGTGCCAGCTCACCCACACTTAAAGGGGGAGACTATGGCTACACCTTC. Its translation is CASSPTLKGGDYGYTF.

Ten or more counts support this clonotype. CDR3 in amino acids: CASSARQGTYEQYF. For the CDR3, the DNA is TGTGCCAGCAGCGCTCGACAGGGGACCTACGAGCAGTACTTC. This rearrangement joins TRBV7-6 to TRBJ2-7, with TRBD1 matching 8 bases. The CDR3 extends over 14 amino acids. CDR1 and CDR2 from the germline V gene are SGHVS and FNYEAQ. V lost 5 bases, J lost 2 bases, and 5 bases stayed unmatched.

This clonotype has more than one count but fewer than ten. The chain has TRBV7-9 and TRBJ2-7; no clear D. CDR1 SEHNR and CDR2 FQNEAQ come from the germline V gene (reference sequence). The CDR3 consists of 15 residues. V was clipped by 3 bases and J by 5 bases, with 17 bases between them. The CDR3: CASSFQTGDADEQYF. The CDR3 bases are TGTGCCAGCAGCTTTCAGACGGGCGACGCTGACGAGCAGTACTTC.

The J gene is TRBJ2-3, the V gene TRBV24-1, with 7 bases lining up with TRBD1. CDR1 is KGHDR, CDR2 SFDVKD, per germline. J gave up 4 bases and V 12 bases, and 3 bases lay outside the gene matches. This CDR3 region has 11 residues. CDR3: CAAGQADTQYF. CDR3 sequence (DNA): TGTGCCGCCGGACAGGCAGATACGCAGTATTTT.

The J gene is TRBJ2-1, the V gene TRBV6-6, with 9 positions matching TRBD1. The junction had 2 bases not matched to a gene; V was cut back by 5 bases and J by 9 bases. The CDR3 loop spans 12 amino acids. Germline V lookup: CDR1 MNHNY, CDR2 SVGAGI (reference sequence). CDR3 nucleotide sequence: TGTGCCAGCAGTAGACAGGGGGGTGAGCAGTTCTTC. It translates to CASSRQGGEQFF.

This clonotype has just a few counts. The chain couples TRBV2 to TRBJ2-1, with 12 bases lining up with TRBD2. The germline gives CDR1 SNHLY, CDR2 FYNNEI. This CDR3 spans 14 amino acids. Unmatched junction bases numbered 9, after V lost 11 bases and J lost 7 bases. The CDR3 region is CAGKKTSGRNEQFF. As DNA, the CDR3 is TGTGCCGGGAAGAAGACTAGCGGGAGAAATGAGCAGTTCTTC.

The table lists this clonotype with a few counts. The chain has TRBV7-2 and TRBJ1-1; D gene uncertain. Germline values: CDR1 SGHTA, CDR2 FQGNSA. V was pared by 4 bases and J by 1 base, with 10 bases between. CDR3 length: 14 residues. The CDR3 is CASSSRVGNTEAFF. Here the CDR3 DNA reads TGTGCCAGCAGCTCCCGGGTTGGGAACACTGAAGCTTTCTTT.

The chain couples TRBV12-3 or TRBV12-4 to TRBJ1-1; TRBD1 might be the D (6 bases). CDR3 size: 14 residues. Trimming took 4 bases from V and 1 from J, leaving 10 bases between them. The CDR3, as DNA: TGTGCCAGCAGTTCGGGCAGGGGGAACACTGAAGCTTTCTTT. Its translation is CASSSGRGNTEAFF.